One T cell receptor beta chain is described in this entry. The method was immunoSEQ multiplex PCR; TCRdb's version includes in-frame clones alone and lacks a portion of them. The profile shows a few hundred thousand clones, 85% of them singletons. V was pared by 6 bases and J by 1 base, with 13 bases between. CDR3 length equals 14 residues. The germline CDR1 and CDR2 sequences are SNHLY and FYNNEI. The data originate from a study of blood T cell repertoires in COVID-19. As for the study in general: The study drew acute and convalescent COVID-19 samples from the United States, Italy and Spain.

Those who participated ranged in age from roughly 18 to 100 years and resided in about two dozen US areas. Participants reported their clinical history, and cohort assignment relied on those reports. The chain recombines TRBV2 with TRBJ2-7; TRBD2 might be the D (6 bases). The TCR was taken from a man aged 35-49 years who had recovered from COVID-19. What was sequenced was PBMCs or T cells enriched from blood (not recorded which). Written as DNA, the CDR3 is TGTGCCAGCAGCGCCAGGGCGGGGTCCTACGAGCAGTACTTC. Its protein is CASSARAGSYEQYF.